Listed below are T cell receptor beta chains from one sample, sequenced in a study of OX40 agonist ivuxolimab in advanced cancers. Libraries were prepared by immunoSEQ multiplex PCR; TCRdb keeps only in-frame clonotypes and omits some of them. The sample has roughly 86,000 clones, roughly nine tenths seen once. The material sequenced was CD4+ or CD8+ T cells sorted from blood, taken in a trial of the OX40 agonist ivuxolimab. Receptors originate from an adult with an advanced solid tumor such as melanoma, head and neck, liver or kidney cancer. Both conserved end residues are trimmed from each CDR3. A D gene is named only where the DNA matches it firmly.

D	V	J	CDR3
-	TRBV10-3	TRBJ2-5	ATRQGGRETQY
TRBD2	TRBV7-3	TRBJ2-3	ASSRAGTRGPQDTQY
TRBD1	TRBV5-6	TRBJ2-2	ASSLGRGRAGELF
TRBD1	TRBV2	TRBJ1-2	ASTGQGPGYT
-	TRBV6-6	TRBJ2-1	ASRHIEFYNEQF
-	TRBV14	TRBJ1-5	ASSQSFGQPQH
TRBD1	TRBV4-3	TRBJ2-2	ASSHDRGRTGELF
TRBD1	TRBV28	TRBJ1-2	ASSRDRDREGYT
-	TRBV6-1	TRBJ2-2	ASSERGLPTGELF
-	TRBV9	TRBJ2-7	ASSEIADPYEQY
TRBD1	TRBV5-1	TRBJ2-7	ASSGGQGGKQY
-	TRBV4-3	TRBJ2-1	ASSLYPGPRNEQF
-	TRBV5-6	TRBJ1-1	ASSWGPGNTEAF
-	TRBV28	TRBJ2-7	ASNPWARGEQY
-	TRBV6-5	TRBJ1-1	ASRELGPSTEAF
-	TRBV7-9	TRBJ2-2	ASSLAGFTGELF
-	TRBV6-8	TRBJ1-4	ASSYTDNSTNEKLF
-	TRBV9	TRBJ1-1	ASSVRGDHTEAF
-	TRBV19	TRBJ2-1	ASSPWISYNEQF
-	TRBV5-6	TRBJ2-1	ASSLYGTDYNEQF
TRBD1	TRBV6-5	TRBJ2-7	ASTGALGQGHEQY
TRBD2	TRBV28	TRBJ2-2	ASSLPTSYTGELF
-	TRBV28	TRBJ1-5	ASRSQENQPQH
TRBD1	TRBV7-8	TRBJ1-2	ASSPKTGQGYGYT
-	TRBV5-1	TRBJ2-3	ASSGSNADTQY
-	TRBV7-2	TRBJ2-5	ASSFSSETQY
TRBD1	TRBV27	TRBJ1-5	ASSIDRVQPQH
TRBD2	TRBV6-5	TRBJ2-2	ASSYSASGSGELF
-	TRBV5-1	TRBJ2-5	ASSLSGGREETQY
-	TRBV5-1	TRBJ2-5	ASTPDSPGETQY
TRBD1	TRBV6-5	TRBJ2-2	ASSLDRDTGELF
-	TRBV5-1	TRBJ1-4	ASSPAADEKLF